This TCR beta chain was observed in a study of OX40 agonist ivuxolimab in advanced cancers. Study-level background: Previous treatment with anti-PD-1, anti-PD-L1 or anti-CTLA-4 therapy was allowed; approximately 40% had received some.

Profiling relied on immunoSEQ multiplex PCR, and the TCRdb table lists in-frame clones only, not all of them. This repertoire shows roughly 50,000 clones, around four fifths found once; its top ten account for 3% to 4.5%. A remark on this clone: Its target is unknown.

V lost 2 bases to trimming and J lost 8 bases, with 12 bases between them. The V gene's germline CDR1 is SGHTA and CDR2 FQGNSA. CDR3 length equals 14 residues. Study results and limitations: Clonal expansion among partial responders at 0.1-3.0 mg/kg ranked near the lowest. Low normalized T-cell clonal expansion also characterized some of the nonresponders. In CD8+ T cells, expanded clones were on average more numerous than in CD4+.

The sequence came from an adult with an advanced solid tumor such as melanoma, head and neck, liver or kidney cancer. The chain couples TRBV7-2 to TRBJ1-4; D is ambiguous. The input for sequencing was CD4+ or CD8+ T cells sorted from blood, taken in a trial of the OX40 agonist ivuxolimab. The CDR3 loop is CASSLNYEGEKLFF. The CDR3 DNA reads TGTGCCAGCAGCTTAAATTACGAAGGGGAAAAACTGTTTTTT.